The 16 T cell receptor beta chains below were found in one sample sequenced in a study of cytomegalovirus exposure and HLA in healthy donors. 60 Vbeta and 13 Jbeta primers were used in PCR. The assay was immunoSEQ multiplex PCR, and TCRdb's table has in-frame clones only and misses some. The sample carries 130,000 to 150,000 clones, about 79% recorded once. Sequenced material: PBMCs. These receptors came from a male donor in good health and CMV-seronegative.

This chain links TRBV5-1 with TRBJ2-3; 8 bases map to TRBD2. Trimming cost V 3 bases and J 0 bases; bases outside gene matches: 6. This CDR3 has 16 amino acids. The germline V gene encodes CDR1 SGHRS and CDR2 YFSETQ. CDR3 in amino acids: CASSYGLAASTDTQYF. In DNA, the CDR3 is TGCGCCAGCAGCTATGGACTAGCCGCTAGCACAGATACGCAGTATTTT.

The rearrangement links TRBV15 to TRBJ2-4; 9 bases align to TRBD1. Trimming took 0 bases from V and 4 from J; bases not matched to a gene: 7. Looked up from germline, CDR1 is LNHNV and CDR2 is YYDKDF (reference sequence). This CDR3 has 17 amino acids. This CDR3 reads CATSRDRLGQGKNIQYF. The CDR3 nucleotides read TGTGCCACCAGCAGAGATCGACTAGGACAGGGGAAAAACATTCAGTACTTC.

This sequence joins TRBV7-3 and TRBJ2-5; 11 nucleotides align to TRBD2. CDR1 and CDR2 from the germline V gene are SGHTA and FQGTGA. The CDR3 runs 17 residues. Trimming took 4 bases from V and 5 from J; bases not matched to a gene: 12. The CDR3 nucleotides read TGTGCCAGCAGCTCTTTACCCCGACTAGCGGGAACGGAGACCCAGTACTTC. Protein product: CASSSLPRLAGTETQYF.

V gene TRBV18 combines with J gene TRBJ2-2; 9 bases fit TRBD2. CDR3 length: 18 amino acids. V shed 5 bases, J shed 6 bases, and the junction held 16 bases outside the gene matches. The germline gives CDR1 KGHSH, CDR2 LQKENI. CDR3 sequence reads: CASSSITGTGTSPGELFF. The CDR3 DNA is TGTGCCAGCTCATCGATCACAGGGACCGGGACTAGCCCCGGGGAGCTGTTTTTT.

The chain has TRBV7-9 and TRBJ1-4; D is possibly TRBD1 (6 bases). The length of the CDR3 is 12 residues. V dropped 5 bases and J dropped 8 bases, with 9 bases sitting between them. Germline CDR1 reads SEHNR; CDR2 reads FQNEAQ (reference sequence). The CDR3 loop is CASSPGVEKLFF. In DNA, the CDR3 is TGTGCCAGCAGCCCAGGGGTGGAAAAACTGTTTTTT.

This chain uses TRBV25-1 with TRBJ1-1; D call uncertain. Germline loops: CDR1 MGHDK, CDR2 SYGVNS. Between the trimmed V and J ends, which lost 6 bases and 0 bases, there was a span of 11 bases. The CDR3 length is 14 residues. CDR3 DNA sequence: TGTGCCAGCAGCCTCACAGCCCTGAACACTGAAGCTTTCTTT. Its protein is CASSLTALNTEAFF.

This clone was picked up one time. The genes are TRBV6-6 and TRBJ2-5, with D maybe TRBD1 (5 bases). The end of the DNA aligns better with TRBJ2-7, so the J call may be wrong. The CDR3 runs to 15 residues. Germline loops: CDR1 MNHNY, CDR2 SVGAGI (reference sequence). CDR3 DNA sequence: TGTGCCAGCAATCCCCAGGGCAGTATGACCTACGAGCAGTACTTC. This gives the protein CASNPQGSMTYEQYF.

The chain carries TRBV5-6 and TRBJ1-1; D call uncertain. V dropped 4 bases and J dropped 3 bases, with 13 bases sitting between them. The CDR3 is 14 amino acids. CDR1 and CDR2 from the germline V gene are SGHDT and YYEEEE. The DNA of the CDR3 is TGTGCCAGCAGCGAGCCAACCCAGGACACTGAAGCTTTCTTT. Translation: CASSEPTQDTEAFF.

The CDR3 here is CASSQEAEGAGANVLTF. The CDR3 DNA reads as TGCGCCAGCAGCCAAGAAGCCGAAGGGGCTGGGGCCAACGTCCTGACTTTC. The rearrangement joins TRBV4-1 to TRBJ2-6; D possibly corresponds to TRBD1 (5 bases). Germline V gene lookup returns CDR1 MGHRA and CDR2 YSYEKL. The V and J ends lost 0 bases and 2 bases respectively, with 11 bases between them. The CDR3 spans 17 residues.

This sequence joins TRBV25-1 and TRBJ1-5, with D possibly TRBD1 on 6 matching bases. V was trimmed by 5 bases and J by 2 bases, leaving 16 bases between them. Per the germline V gene, CDR1 is MGHDK and CDR2 is SYGVNS. The CDR3 is 16 residues long. The CDR3 DNA is TGTGCCAGCAGTCACCTAGGGGGAATCCGCAATCAGCCCCAGCATTTT. This codes for CASSHLGGIRNQPQHF.

This chain links TRBV9 with TRBJ2-7; D may be TRBD1 (8 bases). V lost 0 bases to trimming and J lost 2 bases, with 12 bases between them. The CDR3 extends over 15 amino acids. Germline CDR1 and CDR2: SGDLS and YYNGEE. The CDR3 loop is CASSVGGGQAYEQYF. The CDR3, as DNA: TGTGCCAGCAGCGTAGGGGGGGGACAGGCCTACGAGCAGTACTTC.

The chain joins TRBV25-1 to TRBJ2-2, with D maybe TRBD1 (6 bases). This CDR3 contains 14 residues. Germline V CDR1 and CDR2: MGHDK, SYGVNS. Trimming pared 3 bases from V and 6 bases from J, leaving 11 bases between. This CDR3 reads CASSDSGAAGELFF. The DNA for the CDR3 is TGTGCCAGCAGTGATTCAGGGGCAGCCGGGGAGCTGTTTTTT. Supplemented by reference TRBV25-1 and TRBJ2-2, the full variable domain reads EADIYQTPRYLVIGTGKKITLECSQTMGHDKMYWYQQDPGMELHLIHYSYGVNSTEKGDLSSESTVSRIRTEHFPLTLESARPSHTSQYLCASSDSGAAGELFFGEGSRLTVL.

The genes are TRBV19 and TRBJ2-2; D is possibly TRBD2 (6 bases). Trimming shortened V by 5 bases and J by 4 bases, and 8 bases separated the two germline ends. Germline V gene data show CDR1 as LNHDA and CDR2 as SQIVND (reference sequence). This CDR3 spans 13 amino acids. The CDR3 protein is CASSWRGTGELFF. In nucleotides, the CDR3 is TGTGCCAGTAGTTGGCGGGGCACCGGGGAGCTGTTTTTT.

The J gene is TRBJ2-2, the V gene TRBV6-4; a weak D match, TRBD2 (6 bases). Germline assignment: CDR1 MRHNA and CDR2 SNTAGT. The CDR3 is made up of 14 amino acids. Trimming took off 4 bases at V and 6 bases at J, with 12 bases between the two ends. CDR3 DNA sequence: TGTGCCAGCAGTGTGGAGGGCATGGCCGGGGAGCTGTTTTTT. It codes for CASSVEGMAGELFF.

In this sample, this clone turned up once. The J gene is TRBJ1-4, the V gene TRBV5-4; D may be TRBD1 (5 bases). The CDR3 length is 15 residues. Trimming took off 1 base at V and 7 bases at J, with 14 bases between the two ends. CDR1 is SGHNT, CDR2 YYREEE, per germline (reference sequence). In nucleotides, the CDR3 is TGTGCCAGCAGCTTGTGGCAGGGAGGTTCTGAAAAACTGTTTTTT. Its translation is CASSLWQGGSEKLFF. The full variable domain, completed using reference TRBV5-4 and TRBJ1-4, is ETGVTQSPTHLIKTRGQQVTLRCSSQSGHNTVSWYQQALGQGPQFIFQYYREEENGRGNFPPRFSGLQFPNYSSELNVNALELDDSALYLCASSLWQGGSEKLFFGSGTQLSVL.

This clone appeared a few times. The rearrangement links TRBV30 to TRBJ1-2; 9 bases map to TRBD1. V shed 5 bases, J shed 3 bases, and the junction held 10 bases outside the gene matches. CDR3 size: 15 residues. Germline loops: CDR1 GTSNPN, CDR2 SVGIG (reference sequence). CDR3 sequence reads: CAWGSPGTGYYGYTF. As DNA, the CDR3 is TGTGCCTGGGGTAGCCCCGGGACAGGGTACTATGGCTACACCTTC.